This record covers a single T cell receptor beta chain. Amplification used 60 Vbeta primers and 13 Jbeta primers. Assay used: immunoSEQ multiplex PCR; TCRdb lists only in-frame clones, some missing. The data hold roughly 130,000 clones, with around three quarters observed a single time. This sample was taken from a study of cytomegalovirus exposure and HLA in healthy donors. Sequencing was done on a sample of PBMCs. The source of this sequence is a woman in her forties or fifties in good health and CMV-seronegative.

In DNA, the CDR3 is TGCGCCAGCAGCGCAACAGGGGCCGGGACTAGCGGGAGGGCCGAGGCCGGGGAGCTGTTTTTT. Encoded protein: CASSATGAGTSGRAEAGELFF. The genes are TRBV5-1 and TRBJ2-2, with 16 positions matching TRBD2. The V gene end was trimmed by 4 bases and the J gene end by 6 bases; junction bases not matched to a gene: 18. Germline CDR1 SGHRS, CDR2 YFSETQ. This CDR3 has 21 residues. The full variable domain, in which reference TRBV5-1 and TRBJ2-2 provide the parts outside the CDR3, is KAGVTQTPRYLIKTRGQQVTLSCSPISGHRSVSWYQQTPGQGLQFLFEYFSETQRNKGNFPGRFSGRQFSNSRSEMNVSTLELGDSALYLCASSATGAGTSGRAEAGELFFGEGSRLTVL.